This TCR beta chain was profiled in a study of blood T cell repertoires in COVID-19. Germline assignment: CDR1 SEHNR and CDR2 FQNEAQ (reference sequence). The CDR3 is made up of 13 amino acids. V lost 3 bases and J lost 1, with 6 bases in between. Original analysis: Amplification from reference gene primers served as the basis for estimated nucleated cell counts. Measured with immunoSEQ multiplex PCR; TCRdb has only the in-frame clones, and not every one. V and J calls and clone size are as listed in that table; D and trimming were resolved from the DNA. The table includes tens of thousands of clones, approximately 90% detected once.

The sequenced sample consisted of peripheral blood. The sequence derives from a man in his sixties with acute or convalescent COVID-19. This chain links TRBV7-9 with TRBJ1-1; D is unclear. DNA for the CDR3: TGTGCCAGCAGCTTCCGACAGAACACTGAAGCTTTCTTT. It yields the protein CASSFRQNTEAFF.